These 27 T cell receptor beta chains were sequenced from one sample in a study of T cells expressing NK-cell markers. TCRdb reprocessed the 5' RACE reads and keeps a single row for each CDR3 protein, giving no DNA. This sample's table reports 300,000 to 450,000 distinct CDR3 sequences. The sequenced sample consisted of blood T cells: a sorted CD56 or NKG2C T cell subset, CD4+ or CD8+ T cells, or bulk PBMC T cells (not recorded which). The receptors were sampled from a man between 18 and 69 years old in good health.

The CDR3 here is CTSSQDGTLCVDEQFF. The V call is TRBV1, the J call TRBJ2-1; the D call from TCRdb, TRBD1, cannot be confirmed without DNA. TRBV1 counts as a pseudogene. This CDR3 comprises 16 residues.

The CDR3 sequence is CAISDPSVAGGRNTQYF. V usage is TRBV10-3 and J usage is TRBJ2-3; there is no DNA to check the TCRdb D call of TRBD2. CDR1 is ENHRY and CDR2 is SYGVKD in the germline V gene. This CDR3 is 17 amino acids long.

The chain employs TRBV7-8 and TRBJ2-1. The CDR3 consists of 13 residues. Germline V gene lookup returns CDR1 SGHVS and CDR2 FQNEAQ. The CDR3 here is CASSLDVGLGQFF.

V usage is TRBV7-2 and J usage is TRBJ2-7; TCRdb outputs TRBD1, but without DNA this stays unchecked. Germline CDR1 is SGHTA and CDR2 is FQGNSA. The CDR3 is 13 amino acids. The CDR3 region is CASSLVTGGLQYF.

The V call is TRBV20-1, the J call TRBJ1-6; the D gene TCRdb calls, TRBD1, cannot be checked with no DNA. Germline CDR1 DFQATT, CDR2 SNEGSKA (reference sequence). The CDR3 sequence is 16 residues long. The CDR3 spells CSARDRRQAYNSPLHF.

This chain connects TRBV12-3 or TRBV12-4 to TRBJ1-5; TCRdb's D gene call, TRBD1, goes unchecked for lack of DNA. The CDR3 has 16 amino acids. The CDR3 loop reads CASSLNSRHSNQPQHF.

This chain uses TRBV4-1 with TRBJ2-7. Germline values: CDR1 MGHRA, CDR2 YSYEKL. This CDR3 contains 16 residues. CDR3 amino acids: CASSQDNAGGFYEQYF.

The V and J genes are TRBV6-1 and TRBJ2-7; TCRdb selects TRBD1, and the lack of DNA leaves this call unchecked. Per germline, CDR1 MNHNS and CDR2 SASEGT. The CDR3 has 14 residues. The CDR3 reads CASDRAEGPYEQYF.

V gene TRBV7-8 combines with J gene TRBJ1-5; checking the TCRdb D call of TRBD1 is not possible without DNA. The germline V gene encodes CDR1 SGHVS and CDR2 FQNEAQ. The CDR3 is 12 residues long. The CDR3 is CAGAGGNQPQHF.

The gene calls are TRBV15 and TRBJ1-2. From germline, CDR1 is LNHNV and CDR2 YYDKDF (reference sequence). The CDR3 spans 12 residues. CDR3 sequence reads: CATSSNGDGYTF.

The V gene is TRBV10-3, the J gene TRBJ1-5. Germline V gives CDR1 ENHRY, CDR2 SYGVKD. The CDR3 extends over 13 amino acids. The CDR3 loop is CAISESSNQPQHF.

V is TRBV2 and J is TRBJ1-6. Germline assignment: CDR1 SNHLY and CDR2 FYNNEI. The CDR3 runs to 12 residues. The CDR3 loop reads CASRAFSSPLHF.

The V call is TRBV20-1, the J call TRBJ2-6; TCRdb designates TRBD1, a call that cannot be tested without DNA. The germline V gene encodes CDR1 DFQATT and CDR2 SNEGSKA (reference sequence). The CDR3 sequence is 13 residues long. CDR3 residues: CGTQGAGANVLTF.

The CDR3 loop is CASRDSGHSYNEQFF. The chain uses TRBV3-1 and TRBJ2-1; absent DNA, TCRdb's TRBD2 call cannot be checked. The CDR3 is made up of 15 amino acids. In germline, CDR1 is LGHDT, CDR2 YNNKEL (reference sequence).

The J gene is TRBJ2-1, the V gene TRBV5-1; lacking DNA, the TRBD1 call made by TCRdb goes unchecked. The CDR3 covers 14 residues. Germline V gene lookup returns CDR1 SGHRS and CDR2 YFSETQ. The CDR3 is CASSLGQQGNEQFF.

The chain employs TRBV11-2 and TRBJ2-5; the D gene TCRdb calls, TRBD2, cannot be checked with no DNA. From germline, CDR1 is SGHAT and CDR2 FQNNGV. This CDR3 comprises 18 residues. The CDR3 loop reads CASSSRTSGGHYQETQYF.

The rearrangement uses TRBV7-9 and TRBJ2-2. CDR3 length equals 13 residues. CDR1 and CDR2 (germline): SEHNR, FQNEAQ (reference sequence). The CDR3 loop is CASSIDGNGELFF. Based on the CDR3 plus reference TRBV7-9 and TRBJ2-2, the full variable domain is DTGVSQNPRHKITKRGQNVTFRCDPISEHNRLYWYRQTLGQGPEFLTYFQNEAQLEKSRLLSDRFSAERPKGSFSTLEIQRTEQGDSAMYLCASSIDGNGELFFGEGSRLTVL.

V gene TRBV30 combines with J gene TRBJ1-1; TCRdb gives TRBD1 as the D gene, but with no DNA this cannot be confirmed. The CDR3 spans 16 residues. Per germline, CDR1 GTSNPN and CDR2 SVGIG (reference sequence). This CDR3 reads CAWSRQGYQMNTEAFF.

V and J are TRBV29-1 and TRBJ1-1. There are 14 residues in the CDR3. Per the germline V gene, CDR1 is SQVTM and CDR2 is ANQGSEA. The CDR3 region is CSVEGQHLNTEAFF.

The J gene is TRBJ2-6, the V gene TRBV5-1; the D call from TCRdb, TRBD1, cannot be confirmed without DNA. The CDR3 totals 18 residues. Per the germline V gene, CDR1 is SGHRS and CDR2 is YFSETQ. This CDR3 reads CASSFRGSLSGGANVLTF. Drawing the rest from reference TRBV5-1 and TRBJ2-6, the complete variable domain is KAGVTQTPRYLIKTRGQQVTLSCSPISGHRSVSWYQQTPGQGLQFLFEYFSETQRNKGNFPGRFSGRQFSNSRSEMNVSTLELGDSALYLCASSFRGSLSGGANVLTFGAGSRLTVL.

The rearrangement joins TRBV3-1 to TRBJ1-6; the D call of TRBD1 rests on TCRdb alone, since no DNA is present to check it. Germline assignment: CDR1 LGHDT and CDR2 YNNKEL (reference sequence). This CDR3 contains 15 residues. The CDR3 is CASSQASGGISPLHF.

The chain employs TRBV4-2 and TRBJ2-7; absent DNA, TCRdb's TRBD1 call cannot be checked. The CDR3 runs 14 residues. Germline V gene sequence: CDR1 LGHNA, CDR2 YNFKEQ. CDR3 protein: CASSQGKQGYEQYF.

The chain recombines TRBV6-5 with TRBJ2-4; TCRdb outputs TRBD1, but without DNA this stays unchecked. This CDR3 has 14 residues. CDR1 and CDR2 from the germline V gene are MNHEY and SVGAGI. CDR3 sequence reads: CASSYGQGADIQYF.

The V and J genes are TRBV7-9 and TRBJ2-3; TCRdb proposes TRBD1, but this gene call is untestable without DNA. This CDR3 has 16 amino acids. Looked up from germline, CDR1 is SEHNR and CDR2 is FQNEAQ (reference sequence). CDR3 amino acids: CASSFTSGRSTDTQYF.

Here the CDR3 reads CASSAKGQGNIQETQYF. V and J are TRBV5-6 and TRBJ2-5; TCRdb selects TRBD1, and the lack of DNA leaves this call unchecked. The length of the CDR3 is 17 residues. Looked up from germline, CDR1 is SGHDT and CDR2 is YYEEEE.

This rearrangement joins TRBV5-5 to TRBJ2-1. There are 14 residues in the CDR3. In germline, CDR1 is SGHKS, CDR2 YYEKEE (reference sequence). CDR3 region: CASSLSGSYNEQFF.

The chain combines TRBV6-2 or TRBV6-3 with TRBJ2-3; TCRdb's D call, TRBD2, is unchecked because there is no DNA. CDR1 is MNHEY, CDR2 SVGEGT, per germline. The CDR3 has 20 amino acids. The CDR3 here is CASSYTYWTSGGPSTDTQYF.